Below, 18 T cell receptor beta chains from the same sample are listed, as sequenced in a study of blood T cell repertoires in COVID-19. TCRdb's table, derived via immunoSEQ multiplex PCR, lists solely in-frame clones and lacks some. Here the sample spans 98,000 or so clones, around 90% being singletons. What was sequenced was peripheral blood. The source of these receptors is a human donor in a cohort sampled during active COVID-19.

The chain is built from TRBV12-5 and TRBJ1-1; a possible D gene is TRBD1 (6 bases). Trimming took off 9 bases at V and 7 bases at J, with 21 bases between the two ends. There are 14 residues in the CDR3. Per germline, CDR1 LGHNT and CDR2 FRNRAP. The CDR3 is CASSGTIKFGEAFF. The CDR3 DNA reads as TGTGCTAGCTCTGGGACAATCAAATTCGGTGAAGCTTTCTTT.

This clone has more than one count but fewer than ten. This sequence joins TRBV27 and TRBJ1-5, with 8 bases matching TRBD1. The junction had 4 bases not matched to a gene; V was cut back by 8 bases and J by 7 bases. CDR3 length: 12 amino acids. Germline V gene data show CDR1 as MNHEY and CDR2 as SMNVEV (reference sequence). CDR3 protein: CASGQGQQPQHF. CDR3 in DNA: TGTGCCAGCGGACAGGGTCAACAGCCCCAGCATTTT.

V gene TRBV9 combines with J gene TRBJ1-5; D possibly corresponds to TRBD1 (5 bases). There are 15 residues in the CDR3. The germline V and J ends were trimmed by 4 bases and 2 bases, with 13 bases remaining between them. Germline assignment: CDR1 SGDLS and CDR2 YYNGEE. In DNA form, the CDR3 reads TGTGCCAGCAGCCCTGCAGCGGGGGGCAATCAGCCCCAGCATTTT. Protein product: CASSPAAGGNQPQHF.

The chain joins TRBV4-1 to TRBJ2-7; 7 bases fit TRBD2. The CDR3 spans 15 residues. V gave up 0 bases and J gave up 0 bases; unmatched junction bases: 2. Germline lookup yields CDR1 MGHRA and CDR2 YSYEKL. The CDR3 reads CASSQDQRGSYEQYF. CDR3 nucleotide sequence: TGCGCCAGCAGCCAAGACCAGCGGGGCTCCTACGAGCAGTACTTC.

This sequence joins TRBV5-1 and TRBJ2-5, with TRBD2 matching 8 bases. In germline, CDR1 is SGHRS, CDR2 YFSETQ. Trimming took 6 bases from V and 0 from J; bases not matched to a gene: 7. The CDR3 loop spans 15 amino acids. The CDR3 DNA is TGCGCCAGCAAGGGACTAGGGATGTACCAAGAGACCCAGTACTTC. It specifies CASKGLGMYQETQYF.

The chain employs TRBV3-1 (or the pseudogene TRBV3-2) and TRBJ1-5; 8 bases line up with TRBD1. The trim removed 4 bases at V and 1 base at J, leaving 6 bases unmatched. The CDR3 totals 16 residues. In germline, CDR1 is LGHDT, CDR2 YNNKEL (reference sequence). CDR3 region: CASSLPGTGSNQPQHF. In DNA, the CDR3 is TGTGCCAGCAGCCTCCCCGGGACAGGAAGCAATCAGCCCCAGCATTTT.

The chain combines TRBV3-1 (or the pseudogene TRBV3-2) with TRBJ1-5, with D unresolved. Germline V gives CDR1 LGHDT, CDR2 YNNKEL (reference sequence). The ends were cut back, 1 base at V and 6 bases at J, with 13 bases in the middle. The CDR3 extends over 15 amino acids. CDR3 in amino acids: CASSQGTLPGQPQHF. The CDR3 DNA follows: TGTGCCAGCAGCCAAGGTACCCTTCCCGGTCAGCCCCAGCATTTT.

This chain connects TRBV7-6 to TRBJ1-1, with D tentatively TRBD1 (5 bases). Trimming removed 3 bases at V and 1 base at J, with 6 bases between. CDR3 length equals 13 residues. CDR1 and CDR2 (germline): SGHVS, FNYEAQ. The DNA of the CDR3 is TGTGCCAGCAGCTTGCAGGGGAACACTGAAGCTTTCTTT. This codes for CASSLQGNTEAFF.

As regards this clone: Because the CDR3 is missing its conserved closing phenylalanine or tryptophan, this is likely a read error. V and J are TRBV5-1 and TRBJ1-6; no firm D call. CDR3 size: 14 residues. Trimming removed 2 bases from V and 7 bases from J, with 10 bases in between. Germline values: CDR1 SGHRS, CDR2 YFSETQ. CDR3 in amino acids: CASSLEFDNSPLHS. CDR3 coding DNA: TGCGCCAGCAGCTTAGAGTTCGACAATTCACCCCTCCACTCT.

The chain combines TRBV11-3 with TRBJ2-5, with TRBD2 identical over 8 bases. This CDR3 region has 13 residues. From germline, CDR1 is SGHNT and CDR2 YENEEA. Germline trimming cut 3 bases from V and 5 bases from J; bases unmatched to any gene: 2. The CDR3 coding sequence is TGTGCCAGCAGCTTGCGGGGGGCTGAGACCCAGTACTTC. The encoded protein is CASSLRGAETQYF.

The chain is built from TRBV6-1 and TRBJ2-2; 7 bases line up with TRBD2. CDR1 is MNHNS, CDR2 SASEGT, per germline. Trimming cost V 4 bases and J 1 base; bases outside gene matches: 6. The CDR3 runs to 16 residues. The chain's CDR3 is CASSAPSGLNTGELFF. CDR3 nucleotide sequence: TGTGCCAGCAGTGCCCCTAGCGGACTGAACACCGGGGAGCTGTTTTTT.

The genes are TRBV2 and TRBJ2-5; 7 nucleotides match TRBD2. The trim removed 4 bases at V and 0 bases at J, leaving 5 bases unmatched. CDR3 length equals 15 residues. Germline loops: CDR1 SNHLY, CDR2 FYNNEI. CDR3 protein: CASSGLAVNQETQYF. DNA for the CDR3: TGTGCCAGCAGTGGGCTAGCGGTTAACCAAGAGACCCAGTACTTC. The full variable domain, its missing parts supplied by reference TRBV2 and TRBJ2-5, is EPEVTQTPSHQVTQMGQEVILRCVPISNHLYFYWYRQILGQKVEFLVSFYNNEISEKSEIFDDQFSVERPDGSNFTLKIRSTKLEDSAMYFCASSGLAVNQETQYFGPGTRLLVL.

The chain employs TRBV7-9 and TRBJ2-1; D possibly corresponds to TRBD1 (6 bases). V shed 7 bases and J shed 8 bases, with 15 bases lying between them. CDR1 is SEHNR, CDR2 FQNEAQ, per germline (reference sequence). The CDR3 runs 13 residues. The DNA of the CDR3 is TGTGCCAGCACCTCCCCCAGGGGCGATGAGCAGTTCTTC. Translating it yields CASTSPRGDEQFF.

The chain has TRBV28 and TRBJ2-3, with D unclear. From germline, CDR1 is MDHEN and CDR2 SYDVKM. This CDR3 region has 12 residues. V lost 5 bases, J lost 2 bases, and 5 bases lay in between. The CDR3 here is CASSISTDTQYF. CDR3 DNA: TGTGCCAGCAGTATCTCCACAGATACGCAGTATTTT.

This clone was seen more than once but under ten times. This rearrangement joins TRBV10-1 to TRBJ1-1; D gene unclear. The CDR3 runs 13 residues. Deletions cut 4 bases from V and 4 bases from J, with 10 bases between. Germline V lookup: CDR1 WNHNN, CDR2 SYGVQD (reference sequence). CDR3 DNA sequence: TGCGCCAGCAGTGCAGTAAGCGGCACTGAAGCTTTCTTT. Encoded protein: CASSAVSGTEAFF.

The J gene is TRBJ2-1, the V gene TRBV4-2; tentative D call: TRBD2 (6 bases). This CDR3 region has 15 residues. Germline values: CDR1 LGHNA, CDR2 YNFKEQ. Trimming removed 6 bases at V and 8 bases at J, with 20 bases between. CDR3 region: CASSHALQGGDEQFF. The CDR3 DNA reads as TGTGCCAGCAGTCATGCTCTCCAGGGAGGAGATGAGCAGTTCTTC.

This clone has only one observation. The chain joins TRBV7-6 to TRBJ1-3, with D possibly matching TRBD1 (5 bases). The V gene's germline CDR1 is SGHVS and CDR2 FNYEAQ. Trimming removed 5 bases at V and 0 bases at J, with 11 bases between. CDR3 length: 15 amino acids. This CDR3 is CASSVGASSGNTIYF. In nucleotides, the CDR3 is TGTGCCAGCAGCGTAGGGGCAAGCTCTGGAAACACCATATATTTT.

This clone was found a few times. CDR3 nucleotide sequence: TGTGCCAGTAGTGTACTAGCCGGGTCCTCTGGAAACACCATATATTTT. The encoded protein is CASSVLAGSSGNTIYF. The rearrangement joins TRBV19 to TRBJ1-3; D is uncertain. The CDR3 length is 16 residues. V was cut by 5 bases and J by 0 bases, with 14 bases left in between. The germline V gene has CDR1 LNHDA and CDR2 SQIVND (reference sequence).